The clone carrying this T cell receptor (beta chain) was observed a handful of times. Unmatched junction bases numbered 9, after V lost 5 bases and J lost 5 bases. From germline, CDR1 is LNHDA and CDR2 SQIVND (reference sequence). The CDR3 extends over 15 amino acids. These data originate in a study of blood T cell repertoires in COVID-19. Across the whole study: Italy, Spain and the United States were the sources of the convalescent and acute COVID-19 samples.

Original processing notes: Amplifying reference gene primers gave estimates of nucleated cell counts. Repertoires were generated with immunoSEQ multiplex PCR, while TCRdb's copy carries only in-frame clones and drops some. That table supplies the V and J calls and clone size; D and trimming were determined from the DNA. Among around 150,000 clones, 90% were seen once, and the ten largest hold 15% to 20%. This TCR was sampled from a man aged 55 to 69 with active or convalescent COVID-19. The rearrangement joins TRBV19 to TRBJ2-7, with 10 bases fitting TRBD2. Specimen: peripheral blood. CDR3 coding DNA: TGTGCCAGTAGTCAGGCTAGCGGGAGTATCGACGAGCAGTACTTC. Translated, it gives CASSQASGSIDEQYF.